This T cell receptor beta chain appears in the sequencing data of a study of blood T cell repertoires in COVID-19. This CDR3 contains 15 residues. V was cut by 2 bases and J by 0 bases, with 8 bases left in between. Germline lookup yields CDR1 MNHNS and CDR2 SASEGT. Profiling relied on immunoSEQ multiplex PCR, and the TCRdb table lists in-frame clones only, not all of them. The sample carries around 300,000 clones, under 90% recorded once. The sequence was obtained from a man aged 45-65 years with acute or convalescent COVID-19. V gene TRBV6-1 combines with J gene TRBJ2-1, with D possibly being TRBD1 (5 bases). The material sequenced was peripheral blood. The CDR3 DNA reads as TGTGCCAGCAGTGAAAGGGGTAGCTCCTACAATGAGCAGTTCTTC. Its translation is CASSERGSSYNEQFF.